This T cell receptor beta chain was sequenced during a study of immune evolution from preneoplasia to lung adenocarcinoma. Findings and caveats of the study: From normal lung to invasive adenocarcinoma, top clone frequencies appeared to decrease. Clonality was highest in normal lung, lower in later-stage lesions apparently.

As for this clone: The antigen is unknown.

The method was immunoSEQ multiplex PCR; TCRdb's version includes in-frame clones alone and lacks a portion of them. Here the sample spans roughly 5,800 clones, around two thirds being singletons. Between the mid-2010s and the late 2010s, patients underwent resection in Japan or China. H&E slides confirmed each diagnosis, reviewed by two pathologists independently. The CDR3 covers 15 residues. The germline gives CDR1 SGHTA, CDR2 FQGTGA. Trimming removed 2 bases from V and 4 bases from J; junction bases left unmatched: 4. The source is an older person with lung adenocarcinoma. The rearrangement links TRBV7-3 to TRBJ2-7; TRBD2 matches at 11 bases. The material sequenced was FFPE adjacent normal lung tissue. The CDR3 protein is CASSLGSGGAYEQYF. Written as DNA, the CDR3 is TGTGCCAGCAGCTTAGGTAGCGGGGGGGCTTACGAGCAGTACTTC.